This TCR beta chain came from a study of T cell repertoires in cytomegalovirus infection. TCRdb re-analysed the reads in MiXCR, keeping a single row per CDR3 protein. The profile shows around 180,000 distinct CDR3 sequences, roughly a fifth of them singletons. The receptor's source is a human donor in good health (CMV status not recorded). Some clones in this sample may be carry-over from other donors' samples. Source material: PBMCs.

As DNA, the CDR3 is TGTGCCAGTAGTATAGGAAGGCGGCAGGCAACCGGGGAGCTGTTTTTT. Its protein is CASSIGRRQATGELFF. V and J are TRBV19 and TRBJ2-2; D gene ambiguous. This CDR3 has 16 amino acids. Germline V gives CDR1 LNHDA, CDR2 SQIVND (reference sequence). V lost 1 base, J lost 5 bases, and 14 bases lay in between.